Listed below are T cell receptor beta chains from one sample, sequenced in a study of CD8+CD57+ T cells in acquired aplastic anemia. TCRdb reprocessed the reads via MiXCR and lists one record per CDR3 protein. The repertoire holds roughly 98,000 distinct CDR3 sequences, with approximately 73% as singletons. The sample consisted of sorted CD4+, CD8+, or CD8+CD57+ T cells (not recorded which) from PBMCs. The receptors stem from a human donor with aplastic anemia. Each CDR3 is given with its conserved first and last residue. D genes are given only for firm matches. Size is omitted from some rows. Given values are once, few, many or a class for expanded clones.

V gene	clone size	J gene	D gene	CDR3 protein	CDR3 DNA
TRBV5-8	many	TRBJ2-7	TRBD2	CASSGGFSYEQYF	TGTGCCTCCAGCGGGGGGTTCTCCTACGAGCAGTACTTC
TRBV29-1	few	TRBJ1-2	.	CSVGPGQRNYGYTF	TGCAGCGTTGGGCCTGGACAGCGTAACTATGGCTACACCTTC
TRBV7-7	few	TRBJ2-5	.	CASSPDFGETQYF	TGTGCTAGCAGCCCGGACTTTGGGGAGACCCAGTACTTC
TRBV7-2	few	TRBJ2-3	.	CASSRDLSTDTQYF	TGTGCCAGCAGCAGGGACTTAAGCACAGATACGCAGTATTTT
TRBV5-1	.	TRBJ2-5	TRBD1	CASGTGGKETQYF	TGCGCCAGCGGGACAGGGGGGAAAGAGACCCAGTACTTC
TRBV10-1	few	TRBJ2-2	.	CATGASITGELFF	TGCGCCACAGGGGCCTCGATCACCGGGGAGCTGTTTTTT
TRBV20-1	.	TRBJ2-7	.	CSASSGAPYEQYF	TGCAGTGCTAGCTCCGGGGCCCCCTACGAGCAGTACTTC
TRBV15	few	TRBJ1-6	.	CATSREVDTPLHF	TGTGCCACCAGCAGAGAGGTGGATACACCCCTCCACTTT
TRBV4-2	.	TRBJ2-7	TRBD2	CASSQDGGLAGSYEQYF	TGTGCCAGCAGCCAAGATGGGGGACTAGCGGGGTCCTACGAGCAGTACTTC
TRBV20-1	.	TRBJ1-5	TRBD1	CSVQDRGEWQPQHF	TGCAGTGTCCAGGACAGGGGGGAATGGCAGCCCCAGCATTTT
TRBV5-1	.	TRBJ2-3	TRBD1	CASSSGLGQRTDTQYF	TGCGCCAGCAGCTCCGGCTTGGGACAGCGCACAGATACGCAGTATTTT
TRBV15	.	TRBJ1-1	.	CATSRDRGWVAFF	TGTGCCACCAGCAGAGATCGGGGCTGGGTCGCTTTCTTT
TRBV19	once	TRBJ1-6	.	CASSIRGVGSPLHF	TGTGCCAGTAGTATACGGGGTGTTGGTTCACCCCTCCACTTT
TRBV20-1	few	TRBJ2-3	.	CSARDPSGASTDTQYF	TGCAGTGCTAGAGACCCCTCTGGCGCCTCGACAGATACGCAGTATTTT
TRBV10-3	.	TRBJ2-7	.	CAIRVGEGYEQYF	TGTGCCATCAGGGTCGGTGAGGGCTACGAGCAGTACTTC
TRBV20-1	few	TRBJ2-1	TRBD2	CSASLAGGGNEQFF	TGCAGTGCTAGTCTTGCGGGAGGGGGTAATGAGCAGTTCTTC
TRBV29-1	.	TRBJ1-2	.	CSVEEVLGYGYTF	TGCAGCGTTGAAGAGGTACTGGGTTATGGCTACACCTTC
TRBV7-2	once	TRBJ1-5	TRBD1	CASSLGDRGYQPQHF	TGTGCCAGCAGCTTAGGGGACAGGGGGTATCAGCCCCAGCATTTT
TRBV2	.	TRBJ1-6	TRBD1	CASSEDRGISPLHF	TGTGCCAGCAGTGAAGACAGGGGGATTTCACCCCTCCACTTT
TRBV4-3	once	TRBJ1-4	.	CASSQDYGQGEDEKLFF	TGCGCCAGCAGCCAAGATTACGGGCAAGGGGAGGATGAAAAACTGTTTTTT
TRBV24-1	.	TRBJ2-2	.	CATSDPGTNTGELFF	TGTGCCACCAGTGATCCCGGGACAAACACCGGGGAGCTGTTTTTT
TRBV7-6	.	TRBJ2-7	.	CASSFDSHPSYEQYF	TGTGCCAGCAGCTTCGACAGCCATCCTTCCTACGAGCAGTACTTC
TRBV10-3	few	TRBJ1-6	.	CAISESTPAALHF	TGTGCCATCAGTGAGTCGACCCCGGCGGCCCTCCACTTT
TRBV25-1	.	TRBJ2-1	.	CASSVPGAYNEQFF	TGTGCCAGCAGTGTGCCGGGGGCGTACAATGAGCAGTTCTTC
TRBV20-1	.	TRBJ2-1	TRBD2	CSASSLAGGQDEQFF	TGCAGTGCTAGTAGCCTAGCGGGAGGGCAGGATGAGCAGTTCTTC
TRBV15	.	TRBJ2-3	TRBD2	CATSGLAGEADTQYF	TGTGCCACCAGCGGCCTGGCGGGAGAAGCAGATACGCAGTATTTT
TRBV10-3	once	TRBJ1-3	.	CAMAGPGNTIYF	TGTGCCATGGCAGGGCCGGGAAACACCATATATTTT
TRBV7-3	few	TRBJ2-3	TRBD2	CASSLRWLAGGDTQYF	TGTGCCAGCAGCTTACGGTGGCTAGCGGGGGGAGATACGCAGTATTTT
TRBV24-1	.	TRBJ2-7	.	CATSDSSAVYEQYF	TGTGCCACCAGTGATTCCTCCGCCGTATACGAGCAGTACTTC
TRBV2	.	TRBJ1-1	.	CASSDRESTEAFF	TGTGCCAGCAGTGACAGGGAAAGCACTGAAGCTTTCTTT
TRBV7-6	.	TRBJ2-1	TRBD2	CASTPTSGGADEQFF	TGTGCCAGCACCCCGACTAGCGGGGGGGCAGATGAGCAGTTCTTC
TRBV20-1	.	TRBJ2-5	TRBD1	CSARKTGGETQYF	TGCAGTGCTAGGAAGACAGGGGGCGAGACCCAGTACTTC